What follows are 12 T cell receptor beta chains derived from one specimen sequenced in a study of blood T cell repertoires in COVID-19. TCRdb's copy holds only in-frame clones and misses some; the assay was immunoSEQ multiplex PCR. The sample shows about 85,000 clones, 85% to 90% of them seen only once. The sample was peripheral blood. The receptors stem from a woman older than 75 with acute or convalescent COVID-19.

This clone was seen a single time. The V call is TRBV5-1, the J call TRBJ1-1; 7 bases match TRBD1. The CDR3 consists of 16 residues. Germline CDR1 is SGHRS and CDR2 is YFSETQ. Unmatched junction bases numbered 6, after V lost 0 bases and J lost 1 base. The chain's CDR3 is CASSLDGTETNTEAFF. DNA for the CDR3: TGCGCCAGCAGCTTGGACGGGACAGAGACGAACACTGAAGCTTTCTTT.

This clone was counted a single time. V gene TRBV13 combines with J gene TRBJ2-5; 7 nucleotides line up with TRBD1. Looked up from germline, CDR1 is PRHDT and CDR2 is FYEKMQ (reference sequence). The V and J ends lost 5 bases and 4 bases, in that order; junction bases with no gene match: 10. CDR3 length: 15 amino acids. The DNA for the CDR3 is TGTGCCAGCAGCCCAACAGGGGAGAGGGTAGAGACCCAGTACTTC. As protein: CASSPTGERVETQYF.

This chain connects TRBV9 to TRBJ2-3, with 9 bases aligning to TRBD2. CDR1 SGDLS and CDR2 YYNGEE come from the germline V gene. V gave up 3 bases and J gave up 6 bases; unmatched junction bases: 8. The CDR3 totals 15 residues. The CDR3 spells CASSAPTSGGDTQYF. In DNA, the CDR3 is TGTGCCAGCAGCGCCCCGACAAGCGGGGGGGATACGCAGTATTTT.

The chain carries TRBV6-5 and TRBJ2-3, with 9 bases identical to TRBD2. Germline V gene data show CDR1 as MNHEY and CDR2 as SVGAGI. V trimming: 8 bases; J trimming: 6 bases; junction bases outside the gene matches: 6. This CDR3 contains 13 residues. In DNA form, the CDR3 reads TGTGCCAGCCTAGGCGGGGGGGCCGATACGCAGTATTTT. Translating it yields CASLGGGADTQYF.

The gene calls are TRBV10-3 and TRBJ2-5, with 8 bases fitting TRBD2. The junction had 7 bases not matched to a gene; V was cut back by 6 bases and J by 1 base. The CDR3 loop spans 15 amino acids. Germline loops: CDR1 ENHRY, CDR2 SYGVKD. CDR3 DNA sequence: TGTGCCATCAGCCAACCGGGGGGGGCCCAAGAGACCCAGTACTTC. This codes for CAISQPGGAQETQYF.

This chain links TRBV6-1 with TRBJ2-3; 7 bases are shared with TRBD1. V shed 2 bases, J shed 4 bases, and the junction held 12 bases outside the gene matches. CDR1 is MNHNS, CDR2 SASEGT, per germline. The CDR3 length is 17 residues. Written as DNA, the CDR3 is TGTGCCAGCAGTGAACGTAAGGGTAGGGGGCAAGCAGATACGCAGTATTTT. Its protein is CASSERKGRGQADTQYF.

This clone was seen a few times. The chain links TRBV10-1 to TRBJ1-2, with D hard to call. The CDR3 totals 13 residues. Germline V gene data show CDR1 as WNHNN and CDR2 as SYGVQD (reference sequence). Trimming took 8 bases from V and 2 from J, leaving 12 bases between them. The CDR3 DNA follows: TGCGCCAGCGAGACGGAGCCGAACTATGGCTACACCTTC. Its translation: CASETEPNYGYTF.

The gene calls are TRBV6-1 and TRBJ2-2, with 15 nucleotides matching TRBD2. Germline trimming cut 2 bases from V and 4 bases from J; bases unmatched to any gene: 5. CDR1 MNHNS and CDR2 SASEGT come from the germline V gene. The CDR3 is 18 residues long. DNA of the CDR3: TGTGCCAGCAGTGAACCCCGGACTAGCGGGAGGGGCACCGGGGAGCTGTTTTTT. Its translation is CASSEPRTSGRGTGELFF.

This chain connects TRBV10-3 to TRBJ2-3; 9 bases agree with TRBD1. Germline V gene lookup returns CDR1 ENHRY and CDR2 SYGVKD. The V and J ends lost 11 bases and 3 bases, in that order; junction bases with no gene match: 9. This CDR3 contains 14 residues. For the CDR3, the DNA is TGTGCCGCCAAAACAGGGGGCAATACAGATACGCAGTATTTT. Its translation is CAAKTGGNTDTQYF.

This clone was detected once. The chain recombines TRBV30 with TRBJ1-2, with a tentative D call TRBD1 (5 bases). CDR1 is GTSNPN, CDR2 SVGIG, per germline (reference sequence). CDR3 length: 11 residues. V shed 3 bases and J shed 8 bases, with 10 bases lying between them. In DNA, the CDR3 is TGTGCCTGGAGGGAGACAGTCGGCTACACCTTC. This translates into CAWRETVGYTF.

The chain links TRBV14 to TRBJ2-7; D possibly corresponds to TRBD1 (6 bases). CDR3 length: 17 residues. Looked up from germline, CDR1 is SGHDN and CDR2 is FVKESK. The V end lost 3 bases, the J end lost 4 bases, and 22 bases lay between the germline ends. CDR3 DNA: TGTGCCAGCAGCCATCGCACGCTGACAGGAAAATCTTACGAGCAGTACTTC. Its translation: CASSHRTLTGKSYEQYF.

The chain uses TRBV30 and TRBJ1-4, with D unresolved. V was shortened by 3 bases and J by 5 bases, with 10 bases between the two germline ends. The CDR3 length is 13 residues. The germline V gene has CDR1 GTSNPN and CDR2 SVGIG (reference sequence). The CDR3: CAWRAPGNEKLFF. In DNA, the CDR3 is TGTGCCTGGAGGGCCCCGGGGAATGAAAAACTGTTTTTT.